The 31 T cell receptor beta chains below were found in one sample sequenced in a study of blood T cell repertoires in COVID-19. TCRdb's table, derived via immunoSEQ multiplex PCR, lists solely in-frame clones and lacks some. The sample comprises about 140,000 clones, roughly 82% of which are singletons, and 4.5% to 5.5% rests with the top ten. Sequences were obtained from peripheral blood. These receptors were collected from a human donor in a cohort sampled during active COVID-19.

This clone was seen only once. The J gene is TRBJ2-5, the V gene TRBV2, with 8 bases that match TRBD1. The CDR3 totals 14 residues. CDR1 is SNHLY, CDR2 FYNNEI, per germline. J gave up 5 bases and V 6 bases, and 8 bases lay outside the gene matches. This CDR3 reads CASRDRASGETQYF. The CDR3 nucleotides are TGTGCCAGCAGGGACAGGGCCTCTGGGGAGACCCAGTACTTC.

The chain employs TRBV15 and TRBJ2-1, with D perhaps matching TRBD2 (6 bases). Trimming left V 0 bases short and J 12 bases short, with 18 bases between. Germline V CDR1 and CDR2: LNHNV, YYDKDF (reference sequence). The CDR3 length is 15 residues. In DNA, the CDR3 is TGTGCCACCAGCAGAGATCCTGGGTCTAGCGCTAGGCAGTTCTTC. Its protein is CATSRDPGSSARQFF.

This clone was detected once. The chain links TRBV6-6 to TRBJ2-4, with TRBD1 identical over 7 bases. This CDR3 spans 16 amino acids. Germline values: CDR1 MNHNY, CDR2 SVGAGI (reference sequence). J was trimmed by 0 bases and V by 4 bases; bases with no gene match: 6. The CDR3 region has the DNA TGTGCCAGCAGTTGGGGACAGCGGCTAGCCAAAAACATTCAGTACTTC. Translating it yields CASSWGQRLAKNIQYF.

This clone was seen only once. The CDR3 coding sequence is TGTGCCTGCCCTCCCCAGGGGCGAACTGAAGCTTTCTTT. It specifies CACPPQGRTEAFF. The chain is built from TRBV30 and TRBJ1-1; a weak D match, TRBD1 (6 bases). The CDR3 length is 13 residues. V lost 6 bases and J 5 bases, leaving 16 bases between the germline ends. Germline lookup yields CDR1 GTSNPN and CDR2 SVGIG (reference sequence).

The V gene is TRBV2, the J gene TRBJ1-2; TRBD1 might be the D (6 bases). Looked up from germline, CDR1 is SNHLY and CDR2 is FYNNEI. Trimming took 5 bases from V and 1 from J, leaving 11 bases between them. The CDR3 is 14 amino acids. This chain's CDR3 is CASSTGRRNYGYTF. CDR3 nucleotides: TGTGCCAGCAGTACAGGGCGGCGTAACTATGGCTACACCTTC.

The chain uses TRBV12-5 and TRBJ2-1; 7 positions match TRBD1. V was pared by 6 bases and J by 5 bases, with 13 bases of the junction left unmatched. The CDR3 has 16 residues. Per germline, CDR1 LGHNT and CDR2 FRNRAP. CDR3 protein: CASGRDRAPLDNEQFF. The CDR3 nucleotides read TGTGCTAGTGGCCGCGACAGGGCCCCTCTAGACAATGAGCAGTTCTTC.

At least ten counts were recorded for this clone. The chain uses TRBV4-1 and TRBJ1-3, with 8 positions matching TRBD1. After removal of 1 base from V and 4 bases from J, the junction contained 3 bases not matched to a gene. CDR1 and CDR2 from the germline V gene are MGHRA and YSYEKL. This CDR3 has 15 amino acids. The CDR3 nucleotides read TGCGCCAGCAGCCAAGGACAGGGGAACGGAAACACCATATATTTT. It specifies CASSQGQGNGNTIYF.

This rearrangement joins TRBV29-1 to TRBJ2-7; D is possibly TRBD2 (6 bases). The germline gives CDR1 SQVTM, CDR2 ANQGSEA. The V end was cut by 2 bases, the J end by 2 bases, with 10 bases between. This CDR3 is 13 amino acids long. The DNA for the CDR3 is TGCAGCGTTGAAAACCGGGAGACCTACGAGCAGTACTTC. This encodes CSVENRETYEQYF.

The chain employs TRBV2 and TRBJ2-1; no definite D call. The CDR3 extends over 14 amino acids. V was cut by 4 bases and J by 0 bases, with 7 bases left in between. CDR1 is SNHLY and CDR2 is FYNNEI in the germline V gene. The CDR3 DNA reads TGTGCCAGCAGTGTGTCGAGCTCCTACAATGAGCAGTTCTTC. Translating gives CASSVSSSYNEQFF. The entire variable domain, with the rest obtained from reference TRBV2 and TRBJ2-1, is as follows: EPEVTQTPSHQVTQMGQEVILRCVPISNHLYFYWYRQILGQKVEFLVSFYNNEISEKSEIFDDQFSVERPDGSNFTLKIRSTKLEDSAMYFCASSVSSSYNEQFFGPGTRLTVL.

CDR3 protein: CAIRAQGSKNNEQFF. CDR3 sequence (DNA): TGTGCCATCAGAGCTCAGGGGAGTAAGAACAATGAGCAGTTCTTC. This sequence joins TRBV10-3 and TRBJ2-1, with TRBD1 as a possible D gene (6 bases). This CDR3 has 15 residues. CDR1 and CDR2 from the germline V gene are ENHRY and SYGVKD. Trimming took 6 bases from V and 5 from J, leaving 17 bases between them.

A single count supports this clone. The CDR3 sequence: CASSGVHRGAGGGWETQYF. The CDR3 region has the DNA TGTGCCAGCAGTGGCGTTCACCGGGGGGCAGGGGGCGGATGGGAGACCCAGTACTTC. V usage is TRBV6-1 and J usage is TRBJ2-5, with D tentatively TRBD1 (8 bases). CDR1 is MNHNS and CDR2 is SASEGT in the germline V gene. This CDR3 region has 19 residues. Trimming took 4 bases from V and 5 from J, leaving 29 bases between them.

The genes are TRBV5-1 and TRBJ2-3, with 7 bases lining up with TRBD2. The CDR3 extends over 16 amino acids. The germline V gene encodes CDR1 SGHRS and CDR2 YFSETQ. J gave up 2 bases and V 2 bases, and 8 bases lay outside the gene matches. The chain's CDR3 is CASSLGEGGYTDTQYF. The CDR3 region has the DNA TGCGCCAGCAGCTTAGGGGAGGGCGGGTACACAGATACGCAGTATTTT.

The chain combines TRBV11-1 with TRBJ2-2; a possible D gene is TRBD1 (6 bases). CDR1 is SGHAT and CDR2 is FQDESV in the germline V gene (reference sequence). The germline V and J ends were trimmed by 5 bases and 7 bases, with 14 bases remaining between them. The CDR3 spans 14 residues. The CDR3 nucleotides read TGTGCCAGCAGCAAAAACAGGGAGAACGGGGAGCTGTTTTTT. Translating it yields CASSKNRENGELFF.

The V gene is TRBV2, the J gene TRBJ2-2; D gene ambiguous. Germline V gene sequence: CDR1 SNHLY, CDR2 FYNNEI. Trimming pared 6 bases from V and 0 bases from J, leaving 11 bases between. This CDR3 contains 15 residues. In DNA, the CDR3 is TGTGCCAGCAGCGTACAAATTACGAACACCGGGGAGCTGTTTTTT. Protein sequence: CASSVQITNTGELFF.

The V and J genes are TRBV7-9 and TRBJ1-5, with TRBD1 matching over 9 bases. The CDR3 loop spans 16 amino acids. The J segment lost 6 bases and the V segment lost 5 bases, leaving 11 bases of the junction unmatched. Germline V gene lookup returns CDR1 SEHNR and CDR2 FQNEAQ (reference sequence). Written as DNA, the CDR3 is TGTGCCAGCAGCGATACCGGGACAGGGTTATCTCAGCCCCAGCATTTT. Encoded protein: CASSDTGTGLSQPQHF.

The chain combines TRBV29-1 with TRBJ1-5; D possibly corresponds to TRBD1 (6 bases). From germline, CDR1 is SQVTM and CDR2 ANQGSEA. The V gene lost 5 bases and the J gene lost 3 bases, with 17 bases spanning the gap. This CDR3 contains 15 residues. CDR3 DNA sequence: TGCAGCGTTCAGGCTCGACAGGCCAACAATCAGCCCCAGCATTTT. As protein: CSVQARQANNQPQHF.

CDR3 region: CASSPTGTQETQYF. The CDR3 DNA sequence: TGCGCCAGCAGCCCGACAGGGACCCAAGAGACCCAGTACTTC. This rearrangement joins TRBV4-1 to TRBJ2-5; TRBD1 matches 7 bases. CDR1 and CDR2 (germline): MGHRA, YSYEKL. V shed 4 bases and J 1 base; nucleotides not matched to a gene: 3. The CDR3 extends over 14 amino acids.

The chain links TRBV5-1 to TRBJ2-7; maybe TRBD1 (6 bases). The V gene lost 4 bases and the J gene lost 5 bases, with 19 bases spanning the gap. CDR1 and CDR2 (germline): SGHRS, YFSETQ. The CDR3 sequence is 15 residues long. The CDR3 region has the DNA TGCGCCAGCAGCCCCCGGGCAGGGGAAGGCAACGAGCAGTACTTC. Translated, it gives CASSPRAGEGNEQYF.

This chain joins TRBV19 and TRBJ1-2; perhaps TRBD1 as D (5 bases). Germline CDR1 is LNHDA and CDR2 is SQIVND (reference sequence). The length of the CDR3 is 14 residues. The germline V and J ends were trimmed by 5 bases and 2 bases, with 12 bases remaining between them. The CDR3, as DNA: TGTGCCAGTAGTTTTCAGGGCGCAAACTATGGCTACACCTTC. Its translation: CASSFQGANYGYTF.

This chain connects TRBV2 to TRBJ2-5, with 9 bases that match TRBD2. Germline CDR1 reads SNHLY; CDR2 reads FYNNEI. The J segment lost 1 base and the V segment lost 3 bases, leaving 9 bases of the junction unmatched. The length of the CDR3 is 17 residues. The CDR3 reads CASSEGGLAVAQETQYF. CDR3 coding DNA: TGTGCCAGCAGTGAGGGGGGACTAGCTGTAGCCCAAGAGACCCAGTACTTC.

The chain employs TRBV5-8 and TRBJ1-5; 10 nucleotides align to TRBD1. The CDR3 spans 13 residues. With V trimmed by 4 bases and J by 7 bases, 2 bases remained unmatched. CDR1 is SGHTS, CDR2 YDEGEE, per germline. CDR3 nucleotide sequence: TGTGCCAGCAGCGGACAGGGGGGCCAGCCCCAGCATTTT. Amino acid sequence: CASSGQGGQPQHF.

This clone was detected once. The chain is built from TRBV7-8 and TRBJ2-6, with D tentatively TRBD1 (6 bases). CDR3 length: 15 amino acids. Trimming removed 4 bases from V and 2 bases from J, with 9 bases in between. CDR1 SGHVS and CDR2 FQNEAQ come from the germline V gene. The CDR3, as DNA: TGTGCCAGCAGCTCCCGACAGGCTGGGGCCAACGTCCTGACTTTC. Translating it yields CASSSRQAGANVLTF.

CDR3 nucleotides: TGTGCCAGCAGTGATAGCGGGGGGGCAGATACGCAGTATTTT. Residues: CASSDSGGADTQYF. The J gene is TRBJ2-3, the V gene TRBV6-1; TRBD2 agrees at 11 bases. The CDR3 length is 14 residues. With 3 bases clipped from V and 4 bases from J, the junction kept 0 bases outside the gene matches. Germline CDR1 reads MNHNS; CDR2 reads SASEGT.

Only one count was recorded for this clone. The genes are TRBV10-2 and TRBJ1-6, with a tentative D call TRBD1 (5 bases). CDR1 is WSHSY and CDR2 is SAAADI in the germline V gene. The V gene lost 3 bases and the J gene lost 10 bases, with 16 bases spanning the gap. The CDR3 spans 15 residues. CDR3 sequence: CASSDRRAVSSPLHF. The CDR3 DNA is TGCGCCAGCAGTGACCGCAGGGCAGTTAGCTCACCCCTCCACTTT.

CDR3 bases: TGTGCCAGCAGCCAAGAAGTCCCCCAACTAGCGGGGGGCAGCACAGATACGCAGTATTTT. This translates into CASSQEVPQLAGGSTDTQYF. The chain joins TRBV4-2 to TRBJ2-3; 12 bases agree with TRBD2. The CDR3 is 20 residues long. Trimming removed 0 bases from V and 0 bases from J; junction bases left unmatched: 10. Germline CDR1 LGHNA, CDR2 YNFKEQ.

The rearrangement joins TRBV5-4 to TRBJ1-4; 7 bases match TRBD1. V was pared by 4 bases and J by 3 bases, with 6 bases of the junction left unmatched. Germline V gives CDR1 SGHNT, CDR2 YYREEE (reference sequence). This CDR3 spans 15 amino acids. The CDR3 here is CASSPMGQPNEKLFF. The CDR3 DNA reads TGTGCCAGCAGCCCGATGGGACAGCCTAATGAAAAACTGTTTTTT.

This sequence joins TRBV6-6 and TRBJ2-2; TRBD1 agrees at 8 bases. The CDR3 runs to 15 residues. With V trimmed by 6 bases and J by 5 bases, 8 bases remained unmatched. Per germline, CDR1 MNHNY and CDR2 SVGAGI (reference sequence). The CDR3: CASRFQGALTGELFF. As DNA, the CDR3 is TGTGCCAGCAGATTTCAGGGGGCGCTAACCGGGGAGCTGTTTTTT.

The V gene is TRBV6-2 or TRBV6-3, the J gene TRBJ1-3; D is unresolved. Germline loops: CDR1 MNHEY, CDR2 SVGEGT. Deletions cut 2 bases from V and 4 bases from J, with 18 bases between. CDR3 length equals 17 residues. This CDR3 is CASSYLGTSHRGNTIYF. CDR3 DNA sequence: TGTGCCAGCAGTTACCTAGGAACTTCCCACCGGGGAAACACCATATATTTT.

This clone was detected only once. This rearrangement joins TRBV7-2 to TRBJ2-7, with TRBD2 matching over 8 bases. This CDR3 has 14 amino acids. Looked up from germline, CDR1 is SGHTA and CDR2 is FQGNSA. Trimming at V came to 4 bases and at J to 3 bases, leaving 5 bases not matched to a gene. The CDR3 loop reads CASSSNGGGYEQYF. In DNA, the CDR3 is TGTGCCAGCAGCTCAAACGGGGGGGGCTACGAGCAGTACTTC. The full variable domain, rest sourced from reference TRBV7-2 and TRBJ2-7, is GAGVSQSPSNKVTEKGKDVELRCDPISGHTALYWYRQSLGQGLEFLIYFQGNSAPDKSGLPSDRFSAERTGGSVSTLTIQRTQQEDSAVYLCASSSNGGGYEQYFGPGTRLTVT.

The CDR3 nucleotides are TGTGCCAGTTCTACAGGGCTTGGGCCTAATGAAAAACTGTTTTTT. It is translated as CASSTGLGPNEKLFF. The chain joins TRBV2 to TRBJ1-4, with a tentative D call TRBD1 (6 bases). Germline V gene lookup returns CDR1 SNHLY and CDR2 FYNNEI. Trimming took 9 bases from V and 3 from J, leaving 17 bases between them. This CDR3 spans 15 amino acids.

V gene TRBV2 combines with J gene TRBJ1-3, with 8 bases lining up with TRBD1. J was trimmed by 6 bases and V by 10 bases; bases with no gene match: 5. The CDR3 is made up of 12 amino acids. Germline V CDR1 and CDR2: SNHLY, FYNNEI. CDR3 in amino acids: CATRTGPNTIYF. CDR3 in DNA: TGTGCCACCCGGACAGGGCCAAACACCATATATTTT.